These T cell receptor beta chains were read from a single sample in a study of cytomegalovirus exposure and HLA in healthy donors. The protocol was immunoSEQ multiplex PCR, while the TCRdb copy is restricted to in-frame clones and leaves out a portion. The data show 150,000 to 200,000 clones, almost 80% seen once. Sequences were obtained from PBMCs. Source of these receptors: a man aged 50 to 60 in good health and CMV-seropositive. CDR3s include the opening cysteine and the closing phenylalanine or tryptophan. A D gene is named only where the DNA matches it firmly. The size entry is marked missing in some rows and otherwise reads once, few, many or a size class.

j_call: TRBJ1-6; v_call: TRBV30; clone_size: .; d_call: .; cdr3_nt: TGTGCCTGGAGTGGTGGTAGGGGCTGGTATTCACCCCTCCACTTT; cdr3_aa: CAWSGGRGWYSPLHF
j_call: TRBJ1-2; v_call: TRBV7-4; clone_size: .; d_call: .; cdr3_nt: TGTGCCAGCCTCTATGGCTACACCTTC; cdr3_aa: CASLYGYTF
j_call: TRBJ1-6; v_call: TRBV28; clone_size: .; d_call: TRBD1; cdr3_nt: TGTGCCAGCAGCCTGACAGGGAATAAACCCCCCCTCCACTTT; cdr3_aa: CASSLTGNKPPLHF
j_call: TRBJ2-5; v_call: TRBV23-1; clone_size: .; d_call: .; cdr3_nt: TGCGCCAGCAGTCAGGAGTGGGCGGGACGGGGGGAGACCCAGTACTTC; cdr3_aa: CASSQEWAGRGETQYF
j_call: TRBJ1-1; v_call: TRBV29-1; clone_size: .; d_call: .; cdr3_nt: TGCAGCGCCACAGGGTTTGGTACTGAAGCTTTCTTT; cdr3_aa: CSATGFGTEAFF
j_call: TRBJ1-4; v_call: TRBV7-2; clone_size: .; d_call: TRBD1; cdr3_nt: TGTGCCAGCAGCGGACAGGGGTATGAAAAACTGTTTTTT; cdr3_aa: CASSGQGYEKLFF
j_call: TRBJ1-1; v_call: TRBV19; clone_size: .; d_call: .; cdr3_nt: TGTGCCAGTAGTATGACACCAGGGAACACTGAAGCTTTCTTT; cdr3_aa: CASSMTPGNTEAFF
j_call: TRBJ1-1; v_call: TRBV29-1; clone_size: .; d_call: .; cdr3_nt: TGCAGCGTTCAGGGATACGCGAACACTGAAGCTTTCTTT; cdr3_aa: CSVQGYANTEAFF
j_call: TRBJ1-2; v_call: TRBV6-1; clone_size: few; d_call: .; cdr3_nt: .; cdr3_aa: CASSEVGQGTTSTF
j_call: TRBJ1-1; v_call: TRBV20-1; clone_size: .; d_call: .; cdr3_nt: TGCAGTGCGAGGCATACCACTGAAGCTTTCTTT; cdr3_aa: CSARHTTEAFF
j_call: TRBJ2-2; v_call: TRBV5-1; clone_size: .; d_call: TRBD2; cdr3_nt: TGCGCCAGCAGCTTTAGCGGGACCAACACCGGGGAGCTGTTTTTT; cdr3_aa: CASSFSGTNTGELFF
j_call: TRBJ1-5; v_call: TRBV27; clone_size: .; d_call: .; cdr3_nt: TGTGCCAGCAGTTTCGGGATGGGCAATCAGCCCCAGCATTTT; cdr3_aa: CASSFGMGNQPQHF
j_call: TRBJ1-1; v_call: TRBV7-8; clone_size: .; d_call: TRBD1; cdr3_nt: TGTGCCAGCAGCCTAACAGGGGTTGGCCTCAAAAGGGAAGCTTTCTTT; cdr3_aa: CASSLTGVGLKREAFF
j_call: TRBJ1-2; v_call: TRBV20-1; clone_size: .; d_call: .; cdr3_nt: TGCAGTGCTAGATCGGGGGTTGGCTACACCTTC; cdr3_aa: CSARSGVGYTF
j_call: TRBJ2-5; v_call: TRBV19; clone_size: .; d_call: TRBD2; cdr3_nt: TGTGCCAGTAGTCCGCGGACTAGCCTCCAAGAGACCCAGTACTTC; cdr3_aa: CASSPRTSLQETQYF
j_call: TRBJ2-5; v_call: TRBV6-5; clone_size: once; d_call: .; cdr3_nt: TGTGCCAGCAGTCCCCCTCAAGAGACCCAGTACTTC; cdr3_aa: CASSPPQETQYF
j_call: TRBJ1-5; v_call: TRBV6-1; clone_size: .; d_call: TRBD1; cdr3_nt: TGTGCCAGCAGAGGGACAGCTGAGCATCAGCCCCAGCATTTT; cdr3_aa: CASRGTAEHQPQHF
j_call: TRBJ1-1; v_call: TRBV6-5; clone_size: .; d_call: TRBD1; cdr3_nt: TGTGCCAGCACTCGGACAGGGGGGAACACTGAAGCTTTCTTT; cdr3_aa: CASTRTGGNTEAFF
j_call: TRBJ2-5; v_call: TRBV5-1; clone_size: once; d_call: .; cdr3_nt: TGCGCCAGCAGCTTGATGGGCGGGGAGACCCAGTACTTC; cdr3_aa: CASSLMGGETQYF
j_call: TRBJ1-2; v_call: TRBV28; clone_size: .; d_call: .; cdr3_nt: TGTGCCAGCAGTTTCTGGAGGAAGGATGGCTACACCTTC; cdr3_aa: CASSFWRKDGYTF
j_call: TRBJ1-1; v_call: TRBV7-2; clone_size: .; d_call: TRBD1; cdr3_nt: TGTGCCAGCAGCTCGATGGACAGGGGGCGCAGGGCGTCTGAAGCTTTCTTT; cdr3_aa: CASSSMDRGRRASEAFF
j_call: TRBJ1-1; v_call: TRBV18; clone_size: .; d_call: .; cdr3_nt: TGTGCCAGCTCACCACGAAATACAGAAACGAACACTGAAGCTTTCTTT; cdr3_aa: CASSPRNTETNTEAFF
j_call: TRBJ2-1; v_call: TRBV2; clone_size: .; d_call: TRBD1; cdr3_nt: TGTGCCAGGGGAATTTTTGACAGGGGGCGCGGTAATGAGCAGTTCTTC; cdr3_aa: CARGIFDRGRGNEQFF
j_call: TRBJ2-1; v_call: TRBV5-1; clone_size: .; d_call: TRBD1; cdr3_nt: TGCGCCAGCAAAATCGGGACAGGTTCCTACAATGAGCAGTTCTTC; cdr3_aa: CASKIGTGSYNEQFF
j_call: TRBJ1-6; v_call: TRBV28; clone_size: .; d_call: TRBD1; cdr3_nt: TGTGCCAGCAGTCCCCCGGGACAGGGGTATTCACCCCTCCACTTT; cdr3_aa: CASSPPGQGYSPLHF
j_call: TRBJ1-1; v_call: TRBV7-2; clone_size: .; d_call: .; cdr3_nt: TGTGCCAGCAGCTCAAGGAGGGGTAACACTGAAGCTTTCTTT; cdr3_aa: CASSSRRGNTEAFF
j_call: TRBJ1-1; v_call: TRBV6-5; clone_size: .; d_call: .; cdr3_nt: TGTGCCAGCAGTTACTCCACAGGGAACACTGAAGCTTTCTTT; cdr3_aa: CASSYSTGNTEAFF
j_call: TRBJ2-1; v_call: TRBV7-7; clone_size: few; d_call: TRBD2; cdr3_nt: TGTGCCAGCAGCTTAGCGGGGGGGTCGAGCTCCTACAATGAGCAGTTCTTC; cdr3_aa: CASSLAGGSSSYNEQFF
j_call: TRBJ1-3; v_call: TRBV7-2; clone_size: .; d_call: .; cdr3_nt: TGTGCCAGCAGTCTGGCCGGGGGGCCAAAGACTGGAAACACCATATATTTT; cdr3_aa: CASSLAGGPKTGNTIYF
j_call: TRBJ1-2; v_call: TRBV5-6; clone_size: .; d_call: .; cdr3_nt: TGTGCCAGCAGCTTAACATTGACAGTTGCCTATGGCTACACCTTC; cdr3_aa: CASSLTLTVAYGYTF